Listed below are T cell receptor beta chains from one sample, sequenced in a study of cytomegalovirus exposure and HLA in healthy donors. Assay used: immunoSEQ multiplex PCR; TCRdb lists only in-frame clones, some missing. The data contain roughly 100,000 clones, approximately 94% of them singletons. Sequenced input: PBMCs. Receptors originate from a woman under 30 in good health and CMV-seronegative. CDR3s include the opening cysteine and the closing phenylalanine or tryptophan. D genes are given only for firm matches. Clone size appears in some rows only: once, few, many, or a class for an expanded clone.

TRBD2,-,TRBV12-5,TRBJ2-2,TGTGCTAGTGGTCAAATTTTGCCGATAGCGGGAGGGGACCGGGGAACCCACGGGGAGCTGTTTTTT,CASGQILPIAGGDRGTHGELFF
-,-,TRBV5-6,TRBJ2-2,TGTGCCAGCAGGAGAATCCGGGACACCCACACCGGGGAGCTGTTTTTT,CASRRIRDTHTGELFF
-,-,TRBV9,TRBJ1-5,TGTGCCAGCAGCAGCAGTGGGACTCGCGATCAGCCCCAGCATTTT,CASSSSGTRDQPQHF
-,-,TRBV27,TRBJ1-2,TGTGCCAGCAGTCCTAATCCCGGGACTTTAGGCTACACCTTC,CASSPNPGTLGYTF
TRBD2,-,TRBV30,TRBJ2-1,TGTGCCTGGAGTGGATCGTGGGCGGGGGGCGCAAGTGCAAATGAGCAGTTCTTC,CAWSGSWAGGASANEQFF
-,-,TRBV6-1,TRBJ2-2,TGTGCCAGCAGAGGCCCGGGGGACACCGGGGAGCTGTTTTTT,CASRGPGDTGELFF
-,-,TRBV19,TRBJ2-1,TGTGCCAGTAGTATAGTGGGACACATTTACAATGAGCAGTTCTTC,CASSIVGHIYNEQFF
TRBD1,-,TRBV19,TRBJ1-3,TGTGCCACCGGGGACAGGGGGTATGGAAACACCATATATTTT,CATGDRGYGNTIYF
-,-,TRBV28,TRBJ1-2,TGTGCCAGCAGTCTTGACAGTTCCTATGGCTACACCTTC,CASSLDSSYGYTF
-,-,TRBV19,TRBJ1-1,TGTGCCAGTAGTAGGGGGGTAGAGAACACTGAAGCTTTCTTT,CASSRGVENTEAFF
TRBD2,-,TRBV15,TRBJ2-5,TGTGCCACCAGCAGTGGCAGGGCAGCGGGAGTTGAAGAGACCCAGTACTTC,CATSSGRAAGVEETQYF
TRBD2,-,TRBV28,TRBJ2-7,TGTGCCAGCAGTTTTCTAGCGGGGGGTAGCTACGAGCAGTACTTC,CASSFLAGGSYEQYF
TRBD1,-,TRBV5-1,TRBJ1-1,TGCGCCAGAAAAACAGGGGCGGCTTTCTTT,CARKTGAAFF
TRBD2,once,TRBV4-3,TRBJ2-1,TGCGCCAGCAGCCAAGGGCTAGCGGGGGTCGGTGAGCAGTTCTTC,CASSQGLAGVGEQFF
TRBD2,once,TRBV19,TRBJ2-1,TGTGCCAGTAGTTTCTCCGGGACTAGCGGGAGTGTGTGGAATGAGCAGTTCTTC,CASSFSGTSGSVWNEQFF
TRBD2,-,TRBV5-1,TRBJ2-1,TGCGCCAGCAGCGCGGGAGGCGGGAGAGACAATGAGCAGTTCTTC,CASSAGGGRDNEQFF
-,-,TRBV4-3,TRBJ1-2,TGCGCCAGCAGCCAAGAAGCAGGGCCTAACTATGGCTACACCTTC,CASSQEAGPNYGYTF
TRBD1,-,TRBV7-2,TRBJ1-6,TGTGCCACCACACTTGACAGGGGTGGTAATTCACCCCTCCACTTT,CATTLDRGGNSPLHF
-,-,TRBV30,TRBJ1-6,TGTGCCTGGAGGCCCCCTGCGAGCTCCTATAATTCACCCCTCCACTTT,CAWRPPASSYNSPLHF
TRBD1,-,TRBV27,TRBJ2-7,TGTGCCAGCAGTCCTCTCTCCGGGACAGAGTACGAGCAGTACTTC,CASSPLSGTEYEQYF
-,-,TRBV4-3,TRBJ2-7,TGCGCCAGCAGCCAAGATCCCAGGGGTTACGAGCAGTACTTC,CASSQDPRGYEQYF
-,-,TRBV6-5,TRBJ1-2,TGTGCCAGCAGTACCCGTGACAACTTAAACTATGGCTACACCTTC,CASSTRDNLNYGYTF
TRBD2,-,TRBV10-1,TRBJ2-1,TGCGCCAGCAGTACTAGCGGATCGTACAATGAGCAGTTCTTC,CASSTSGSYNEQFF
-,-,TRBV6-5,TRBJ2-7,TGTGCCAGCAGTCCCTCCGGGAAGGCGGGCGAGCAGTACTTC,CASSPSGKAGEQYF
TRBD1,-,TRBV5-5,TRBJ2-7,TGTGCCAGCAGGCCCATTTCGGGACAGGGCTACGAGCAGTACTTC,CASRPISGQGYEQYF
-,-,TRBV6-5,TRBJ2-2,TGTGCCAGCAGTTACGTTGCGGCGGGGGAGCTGTTTTTT,CASSYVAAGELFF
-,once,TRBV6-5,TRBJ2-7,TGTGCCAGCAGTTTGGGCACAGGGACCTACGAGCAGTACTTC,CASSLGTGTYEQYF
-,-,TRBV7-7,TRBJ2-5,TGTGCTAGCAGCCGAGGGGGAAGGGAGACCCAGTACTTC,CASSRGGRETQYF
TRBD2,once,TRBV10-3,TRBJ2-1,TGTGCCTCCCGTAGCGGGTTCAATGAGCAGTTCTTC,CASRSGFNEQFF
-,-,TRBV4-1,TRBJ1-2,TGCGCCAGCAGCCAAGTTCGAGGGCAGGGGTATGGCTACACCTTC,CASSQVRGQGYGYTF
TRBD2,-,TRBV30,TRBJ2-1,TGTGCCTGGAGTTTGCGGGGGACCATGGTCAATGAGCAGTTCTTC,CAWSLRGTMVNEQFF
TRBD1,-,TRBV9,TRBJ1-1,TGTGCCAGCAGCGTAGGGACAGGCGGACTGAACACTGAAGCTTTCTTT,CASSVGTGGLNTEAFF
-,-,TRBV27,TRBJ1-2,TGTGCCAGCAGTCCGACGGGGAACTATGGCTACACCTTC,CASSPTGNYGYTF
TRBD1,-,TRBV19,TRBJ1-2,TGTGCCAGCTACCTACAGGGGGCGCCCGGTGGCTACACCTTC,CASYLQGAPGGYTF
-,-,TRBV11-2,TRBJ1-2,TGTGCCAGCAGCCCTCAGAGGGTTGGCTACACCTTC,CASSPQRVGYTF
TRBD1,-,TRBV7-9,TRBJ2-7,TGTGCCAGCTATCTGGCCGGGACAGAGGATTCGGAGCAGTACTTC,CASYLAGTEDSEQYF
-,-,TRBV30,TRBJ1-1,TGTGCCTGGAGTCCGCGAGTGGAAGCTTTCTTT,CAWSPRVEAFF
TRBD1,-,TRBV19,TRBJ2-2,TGTGCCAGTAGTAGGGTCCAGGGGGCGTGGGGGGAGCTGTTTTTT,CASSRVQGAWGELFF
-,-,TRBV7-2,TRBJ2-7,TGTGCCAGCAGCGGCTCCGGGAGAGACTACGAGCAGTACTTC,CASSGSGRDYEQYF
-,-,TRBV5-8,TRBJ2-7,TGTGCCAGCAGTCCGGGACACTCGCCCTACGAGCAGTACTTC,CASSPGHSPYEQYF
-,-,TRBV7-7,TRBJ2-5,TGTGCTAGCACAAAATTGGCAGGGCAAGAGACCCAGTACTTC,CASTKLAGQETQYF
TRBD1,-,TRBV10-3,TRBJ1-2,TGTGCCATCAGTGAAGGGACAGGGGGCTTTGGCTACACCTTC,CAISEGTGGFGYTF
-,few,TRBV25-1,TRBJ1-3,TGTGCCAGCACCCCCTCCTCGGTGCGTGGAAACACCATATATTTT,CASTPSSVRGNTIYF
TRBD1,-,TRBV19,TRBJ1-1,TGTGCCAGTAGTATTGAAGGAAGGGGGCTAACTGAAGCTTTCTTT,CASSIEGRGLTEAFF
-,-,TRBV11-2,TRBJ2-1,TGTGCCAGCAGCTTACTAGCGAATAAGAACAATGAGCAGTTCTTC,CASSLLANKNNEQFF
-,-,TRBV4-3,TRBJ2-7,TGCGCCAGCAGCCAAGATTATCCCAGTGTGGGGGCGCACGAGCAGTACTTC,CASSQDYPSVGAHEQYF
TRBD1,-,TRBV28,TRBJ1-2,TGTGCCAGCAGTCTAGGCTCCGGGACAGCGGGCTACACCTTC,CASSLGSGTAGYTF
TRBD2,-,TRBV10-2,TRBJ2-2,TGCGCCAGCAGTGTGTGGCGGGAGGGGACCGGGGAGCTGTTTTTT,CASSVWREGTGELFF
-,-,TRBV2,TRBJ2-1,TGTGCCAGCAGTGAAAGAGCCTTAATGACAGGGACTAGTGAGCAGTTCTTC,CASSERALMTGTSEQFF
TRBD1,-,TRBV19,TRBJ1-3,TGTGCCAGTAGTATCCCACAGGGGACTTTAGGAAACACCATATATTTT,CASSIPQGTLGNTIYF
-,-,TRBV9,TRBJ2-3,TGTGCCAGCAGCCTAGGGGCTAGCGACAATACAGATACGCAGTATTTT,CASSLGASDNTDTQYF
-,-,TRBV6-4,TRBJ2-1,TGTGCCAGCAGTGACTCGGAGGGCGGGAATGAGCAGTTCTTC,CASSDSEGGNEQFF
-,-,TRBV2,TRBJ2-2,TGTGCCAGCAGTCCGAGCCCGCCGGACACCGGGGAGCTGTTTTTT,CASSPSPPDTGELFF